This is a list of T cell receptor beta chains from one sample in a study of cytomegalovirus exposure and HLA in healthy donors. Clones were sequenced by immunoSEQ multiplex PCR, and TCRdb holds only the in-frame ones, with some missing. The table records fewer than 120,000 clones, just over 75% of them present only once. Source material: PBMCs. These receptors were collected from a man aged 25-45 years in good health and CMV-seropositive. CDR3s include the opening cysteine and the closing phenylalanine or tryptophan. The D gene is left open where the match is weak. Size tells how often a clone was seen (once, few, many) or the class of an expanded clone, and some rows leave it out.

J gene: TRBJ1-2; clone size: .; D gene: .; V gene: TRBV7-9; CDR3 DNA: TGTGCCAGCAGCTTACACACTAACTATGGCTACACCTTC; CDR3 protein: CASSLHTNYGYTF
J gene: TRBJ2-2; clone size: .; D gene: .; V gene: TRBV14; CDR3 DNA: TGTGCCAGCAGCCGGAGCAGCGGGTACACCGGGGAGCTGTTTTTT; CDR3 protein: CASSRSSGYTGELFF
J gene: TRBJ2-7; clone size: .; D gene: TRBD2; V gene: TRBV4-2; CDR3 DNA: TGTGCCAGCAGCTCGGGACTAGCGGGGGCCTACGAGCAGTACTTC; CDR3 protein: CASSSGLAGAYEQYF
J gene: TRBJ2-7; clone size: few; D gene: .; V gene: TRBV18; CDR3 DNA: TGTGCCAGCTCACCGAAGGTTCGGACAGTCACTACGATGGAGCAGTACTTC; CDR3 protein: CASSPKVRTVTTMEQYF
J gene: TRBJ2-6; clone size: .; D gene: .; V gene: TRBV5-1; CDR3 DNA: TGCGCCAGCAGCTACTCAGGGGCCAACGTCCTGACTTTC; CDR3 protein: CASSYSGANVLTF
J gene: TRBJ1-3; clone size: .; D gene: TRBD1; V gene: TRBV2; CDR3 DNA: TGTGCCAGCAGCGGCGGAATGGACAGGGGACACAGGTACTCTGGAAACACCATATATTTT; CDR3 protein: CASSGGMDRGHRYSGNTIYF
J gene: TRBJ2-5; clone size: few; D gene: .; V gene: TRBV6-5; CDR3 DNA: TGTGCCAGCAGTCCCGGGGGACTCGAGGGGGAGACCCAGTACTTC; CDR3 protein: CASSPGGLEGETQYF
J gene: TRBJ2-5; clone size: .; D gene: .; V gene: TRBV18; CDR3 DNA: TGTGCCAGCTCACCAAGGGACTTGGGAGAGACCCAGTACTTC; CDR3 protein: CASSPRDLGETQYF
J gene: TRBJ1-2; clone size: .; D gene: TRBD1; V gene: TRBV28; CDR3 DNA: TGTGCCAGCAGCGACCCGGGACAGGCCTATGGCTACACCTTC; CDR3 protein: CASSDPGQAYGYTF
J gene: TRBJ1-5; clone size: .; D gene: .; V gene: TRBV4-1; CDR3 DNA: TGCGCCAGCAGCCAAGATCTCAGGGGAAGGCATTTT; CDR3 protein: CASSQDLRGRHF
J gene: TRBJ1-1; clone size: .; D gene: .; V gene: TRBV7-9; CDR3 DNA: TGTGCCAGCAGCTTAGTGTCACAGAACACTGAAGCTTTCTTT; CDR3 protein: CASSLVSQNTEAFF
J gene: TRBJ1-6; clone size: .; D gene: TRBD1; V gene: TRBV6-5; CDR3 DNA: TGTGCCAGCAGTTATCGGGACAGCCCAAATTCACCCCTCCACTTT; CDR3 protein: CASSYRDSPNSPLHF
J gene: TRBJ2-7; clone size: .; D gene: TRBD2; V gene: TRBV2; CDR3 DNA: TGTGCCAGCAGGGGACTAGCGGCACCCTACGAGCAGTACTTC; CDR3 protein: CASRGLAAPYEQYF
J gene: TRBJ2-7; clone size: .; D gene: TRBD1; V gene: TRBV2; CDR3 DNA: TGTGCCAGCAGTGAAGCTGTCCCGGGACAGCTAAACTACGAGCAGTACTTC; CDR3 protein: CASSEAVPGQLNYEQYF
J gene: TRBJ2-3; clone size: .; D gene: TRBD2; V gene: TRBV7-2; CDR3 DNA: TGTGCCAGCAGCTTTAGCGGGGGGGCCGGTCACGGGCAGTATTTT; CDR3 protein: CASSFSGGAGHGQYF
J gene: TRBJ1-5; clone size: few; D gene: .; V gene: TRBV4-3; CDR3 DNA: TGCGCCAGCAGCCAAGATTCGCAGGGCCATCAGCCCCAGCATTTT; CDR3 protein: CASSQDSQGHQPQHF
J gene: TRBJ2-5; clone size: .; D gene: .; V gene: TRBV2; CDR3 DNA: TGTGCCACCTCTCGGGAAGAGACCCAGTACTTC; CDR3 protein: CATSREETQYF